These 9 T cell receptor beta chains came from one sample sequenced in a study of cytomegalovirus exposure and HLA in healthy donors (TCRdb year 2017). The library was built by means of the immunoSEQ multiplex PCR assay. A mixture of 60 forward primers for TCR Vbeta segments and 13 reverse primers for TCR Jbeta segments was used in the multiplex PCR. TCRdb obtained this table from immuneACCESS and retained in-frame rearrangements with V and J assigned. These tables miss some clones; where compared with another copy, unresolved V genes account for less than half of the shortfall, and the remainder is unexplained. The sample includes 150,000 to 200,000 clones, with roughly 79% observed a single time. Around a tenth of the sample is held by the ten biggest clonotypes. The specimen sequenced was PBMCs. All receptors derive from a man between 18 and 29 years old in good health and CMV-seropositive.

This chain connects TRBV7-9 to TRBJ1-2, with 7 bases matching TRBD1. The CDR3 is 14 residues long. V trimming: 1 base; J trimming: 4 bases; junction bases outside the gene matches: 3. CDR1 is SEHNR and CDR2 is FQNEAQ in the germline V gene (reference sequence). The DNA of the CDR3 is TGTGCCAGCAGCTTAGAAGGGACAGTCTATGGCTACACCTTC. It yields the protein CASSLEGTVYGYTF.

The chain is built from TRBV11-2 and TRBJ1-5, with D unresolved. In germline, CDR1 is SGHAT, CDR2 FQNNGV. V shed 6 bases and J shed 3 bases, with 12 bases lying between them. This CDR3 is 14 amino acids long. The CDR3 region is CASSSEPNNQPQHF. The CDR3 DNA reads as TGTGCCAGCAGTTCTGAGCCCAACAATCAGCCCCAGCATTTT. Full variable domain (missing parts from reference TRBV11-2 and TRBJ1-5): EAGVAQSPRYKIIEKRQSVAFWCNPISGHATLYWYQQILGQGPKLLIQFQNNGVVDDSQLPKDRFSAERLKGVDSTLKIQPAKLEDSAVYLCASSSEPNNQPQHFGDGTRLSIL.

The V gene is TRBV7-8, the J gene TRBJ1-5, with D perhaps matching TRBD1 (5 bases). Per germline, CDR1 SGHVS and CDR2 FQNEAQ. V was cut by 4 bases and J by 0 bases, with 16 bases left in between. The CDR3 loop spans 17 amino acids. CDR3 nucleotide sequence: TGTGCCAGCAGCTCAGGGTTGAAACCGAATAGCAATCAGCCCCAGCATTTT. It encodes CASSSGLKPNSNQPQHF. Together with reference TRBV7-8 and TRBJ1-5, the CDR3 gives the full variable domain: GAGVSQSPRYKVAKRGQDVALRCDPISGHVSLFWYQQALGQGPEFLTYFQNEAQLDKSGLPSDRFFAERPEGSVSTLKIQRTQQEDSAVYLCASSSGLKPNSNQPQHFGDGTRLSIL.

The V call is TRBV9, the J call TRBJ1-1; D is undetermined. The V and J ends lost 5 bases and 8 bases respectively, with 7 bases between them. Per germline, CDR1 SGDLS and CDR2 YYNGEE. The CDR3 has 10 amino acids. The CDR3 sequence is CASRPGEAFF. The CDR3 bases are TGTGCCAGCAGACCGGGGGAAGCTTTCTTT.

The V call is TRBV7-9, the J call TRBJ2-6; D unclear. Germline values: CDR1 SEHNR, CDR2 FQNEAQ (reference sequence). V was clipped by 2 bases and J by 4 bases, with 6 bases between them. The length of the CDR3 is 14 residues. CDR3 sequence (DNA): TGTGCCAGCAGCTTACAAACAGGGGCCAACGTCCTGACTTTC. Amino acid sequence: CASSLQTGANVLTF.

V and J are TRBV25-1 and TRBJ1-1; no firm D call. This CDR3 region has 16 residues. Germline V lookup: CDR1 MGHDK, CDR2 SYGVNS. The V gene lost 6 bases and the J gene lost 3 bases, with 20 bases spanning the gap. The CDR3 sequence is CASRRQDFFGDTEAFF. The CDR3 DNA follows: TGTGCCAGCAGGAGGCAGGACTTCTTCGGGGACACTGAAGCTTTCTTT.

In DNA form, the CDR3 reads TGTGCCAGCAGTTCCTCGGGAGGGTTGGCGGATAAAAACATTCAGTACTTC. Translating it yields CASSSSGGLADKNIQYF. This rearrangement joins TRBV28 to TRBJ2-4; 8 bases are shared with TRBD2. The germline CDR1 and CDR2 sequences are MDHEN and SYDVKM. V gave up 4 bases and J gave up 4 bases; unmatched junction bases: 12. The CDR3 has 17 amino acids.

The chain combines TRBV5-4 with TRBJ1-2, with 8 bases fitting TRBD1. Germline values: CDR1 SGHNT, CDR2 YYREEE (reference sequence). This CDR3 has 15 residues. The junction had 9 bases not matched to a gene; V was cut back by 3 bases and J by 5 bases. Written as DNA, the CDR3 is TGTGCCAGCAGCTCAGGACAGGGTTTGGGGTATGGCTACACCTTC. This encodes CASSSGQGLGYGYTF.

This chain links TRBV5-1 with TRBJ2-3, with a tentative D call TRBD2 (5 bases). The CDR3 has 15 amino acids. With 4 bases removed from V and 0 bases from J, the gap between germline ends came to 12 bases. Germline V gene data show CDR1 as SGHRS and CDR2 as YFSETQ. This chain's CDR3 is CASSLGSGSTDTQYF. The CDR3 DNA follows: TGCGCCAGCAGCCTGGGGTCGGGGAGCACAGATACGCAGTATTTT.